The rows below give T cell receptor beta chains drawn from one sample of a study of response to subunit inactivated influenza vaccine. A single record per CDR3 protein comes from TCRdb applying MiXCR to the RT-PCR reads. The table records about 830,000 distinct CDR3 sequences, approximately 17% of them present only once. Sequencing was performed on PBMCs from blood, taken 4 to 6 days after vaccination. Receptor source: a man aged 45-65 years who received an inactivated influenza vaccine. Each CDR3 is given with its conserved first and last residue. The D gene is left open where the match is weak. Some rows have no size entry. The others give once, few or many, or a class for an expanded clone.

abundance	d_gene	j_gene	v_gene	CDR3nt	CDR3aa
few	TRBD2	TRBJ2-1	TRBV29-1	TGCAGCTTTAGCGGGAACACCTACAATGAGCAGTTCTTC	CSFSGNTYNEQFF
.	.	TRBJ2-6	TRBV21-1	TGTGCCAGCAGCAAAGCGCTCTTTCGGAGCTCTGGGGCCAACGTCCTGACTTTC	CASSKALFRSSGANVLTF
.	.	TRBJ2-3	TRBV10-3	TGTGCCATCAGTGAGTCTAAGCGGACTAGCACAGATACGCAGTATTTT	CAISESKRTSTDTQYF
.	.	TRBJ2-4	TRBV27	TGTGCCAGCAGTTTATCGTTGGGGAACATTCAGTACTTC	CASSLSLGNIQYF
.	.	TRBJ2-2	TRBV25-1	TGTGCCAGCAATATCCATAGCGGCGGGGAGCTGTTTTTT	CASNIHSGGELFF
many	TRBD1	TRBJ1-5	TRBV7-2	TGTGCCAGCAGCCCAATCGACAGGGGGCTATTTGAGCCCCAGCATTTT	CASSPIDRGLFEPQHF
few	.	TRBJ1-3	TRBV11-2	TGTGCCAGCAGCGCCCGACAGGCCTCTGGAAACACCATATATTTT	CASSARQASGNTIYF
few	TRBD2	TRBJ2-1	TRBV6-1	TGTGCCAGCAGCCAAACTAGCGGGGGATCCTACAATGAGCAGTTCTTC	CASSQTSGGSYNEQFF
.	TRBD1	TRBJ2-4	TRBV9	TGTGCCAGCAGCGCCTCGGACAGGGGCACAAACATTCAGTACTTC	CASSASDRGTNIQYF
.	TRBD1	TRBJ2-2	TRBV5-1	TGCGCCAGCAGCAAGACAGGGGAGAACACCGGGGAGCTGTTTTTT	CASSKTGENTGELFF
few	.	TRBJ1-1	TRBV27	TGTGCCAGCAGTGCGCAGGGGTTGGGGAACACTGAAGCTTTCTTT	CASSAQGLGNTEAFF
.	.	TRBJ2-2	TRBV12-3/TRBV12-4	TGTGCCAGCACCTATCAGGGGACCGGGGAGCTGTTTTTT	CASTYQGTGELFF
.	.	TRBJ2-1	TRBV30	TGTGCCTGGAGCCGGGAGTCAAGCAATGAGCAGTTCTTC	CAWSRESSNEQFF
.	TRBD1	TRBJ2-7	TRBV20-1	TGCAGTGCTAGCGGTCAGGGGGCATACGAGCAGTACTTC	CSASGQGAYEQYF
few	.	TRBJ1-3	TRBV5-1	TGCGCCAGCAGCCCGCGGACAGCAAAGAACACCATATATTTT	CASSPRTAKNTIYF
few	TRBD1	TRBJ2-7	TRBV5-4	TGTGCCAGCAGCTTGTGGACGGGGACAGGAGTCTCCTACGAGCAGTACTTC	CASSLWTGTGVSYEQYF
.	.	TRBJ2-3	TRBV20-1	TGCAGTGCTAGAGATTGGAGGCGGGCTTCCCTTAGCACAGATACGCAGTATTTT	CSARDWRRASLSTDTQYF
.	TRBD2	TRBJ2-7	TRBV7-9	TGTGCCAGCAGCCCGAACAGCGGGAGCCCCTACGAGCAGTACTTC	CASSPNSGSPYEQYF
.	.	TRBJ2-7	TRBV12-3/TRBV12-4	TGTGCCAGCAGTTCAGCGGTTGGGGGCTACGAGCAGTACTTC	CASSSAVGGYEQYF
few	.	TRBJ1-5	TRBV4-3	TGCGCCAGCAGCCAAAGTGAGAATCAGCCCCAGCATTTT	CASSQSENQPQHF
.	.	TRBJ1-1	TRBV7-2	TGTGCCAGCAGCTTAGCGAAGGGCGTTTTCACTGAAGCTTTCTTT	CASSLAKGVFTEAFF
many	.	TRBJ2-1	TRBV7-2	TGTGCCAGCAGCTTAGTCGCGCTTAGCTCCTACAATGAGCAGTTCTTC	CASSLVALSSYNEQFF
many	TRBD2	TRBJ2-1	TRBV20-1	TGCAGTGCTAGTGCCAGCGGGAGACCTAATGAGCAGTTCTTC	CSASASGRPNEQFF
many	TRBD1	TRBJ1-6	TRBV7-2	TGTGCCAGCAGCTTGGACAGGGTAAATTCACCCCTCCACTTT	CASSLDRVNSPLHF
.	.	TRBJ1-1	TRBV3-1	TGTGCCAGCAGCCAAGGTTCAGTTATGAACACTGAAGCTTTCTTT	CASSQGSVMNTEAFF
medium-sized	.	TRBJ2-3	TRBV7-8	TGTGCCAGCAGCTTAGAGGGCTGGAGCACAGATACGCAGTATTTT	CASSLEGWSTDTQYF
.	TRBD2	TRBJ2-3	TRBV6-2/TRBV6-3	TGTGCCAGCAGCGGGAGGCGATTCACAGATACGCAGTATTTT	CASSGRRFTDTQYF
many	.	TRBJ2-1	TRBV20-1	TGCAGTGCTAGAGATGTCCGGGCGACTGAGCAGTTCTTC	CSARDVRATEQFF
.	TRBD2	TRBJ2-1	TRBV7-3	TGTGCCAGCAGCTTAAGTGGGGGAGGGAGTTGGAATGAGCAGTTCTTC	CASSLSGGGSWNEQFF
.	TRBD2	TRBJ2-2	TRBV30	TGTGCCTGGAATCAGTGGCCGGGGGGCACCGGGGAGCTGTTTTTT	CAWNQWPGGTGELFF
few	TRBD2	TRBJ2-7	TRBV29-1	TGCAGCGTTGTTAAGCGGGGGCTGGGGGAGCAGTACTTC	CSVVKRGLGEQYF
few	TRBD1	TRBJ2-1	TRBV5-1	TGCGCCAGCAGCCAGACACAGGGGCATGAGCAGTTCTTC	CASSQTQGHEQFF
.	.	TRBJ1-4	TRBV5-5	TGTGCCAGCAGCTTGACAGTTACTAATGAAAAACTGTTTTTT	CASSLTVTNEKLFF
.	.	TRBJ2-1	TRBV6-2/TRBV6-3	TGTGCCAGCAGTAACCGAGCAGCCGACCAGTTCTTC	CASSNRAADQFF
.	.	TRBJ2-7	TRBV5-1	TGCGCCAGCAGCCCAGTATTTACAGGGTCCTACGAGCAGTACTTC	CASSPVFTGSYEQYF
.	.	TRBJ2-2	TRBV7-2	TGTGCCAGCAGCTCCAGGGACCGCGCGAACACCGGGGAGCTGTTTTTT	CASSSRDRANTGELFF
.	TRBD2	TRBJ2-7	TRBV28	TGTGCCAGCAGTTTTCCCCAGCGGGAGAAGTACGAGCAGTACTTC	CASSFPQREKYEQYF
few	TRBD2	TRBJ2-1	TRBV29-1	TGCAGCGGGTCGGGACTAGCGGGGATCAATGAGCAGTTCTTC	CSGSGLAGINEQFF
few	.	TRBJ2-1	TRBV4-3	TGCGCCAGCAGCCAAGATTTTACGACTTCCGGCTGGGGTGAGCAGTTCTTC	CASSQDFTTSGWGEQFF
.	TRBD1	TRBJ2-5	TRBV7-9	TGTGCCAGCAGCTTGGAACAGGGGATAGAGACCCAGTACTTC	CASSLEQGIETQYF
few	.	TRBJ2-3	TRBV5-1	TGCGCCAGCAGCTTGGCGGGGGCTGAAATCTCATATACGCAGTATTTT	CASSLAGAEISYTQYF
.	.	TRBJ2-7	TRBV11-1	TGTGCCAGCAGCTTAACTTTTTCCTACGAGCAGTACTTC	CASSLTFSYEQYF
few	TRBD2	TRBJ2-1	TRBV5-1	TGCGCCAGCAGCTTGGGGCCTAGCGGAACTTACAATGAGCAGTTCTTC	CASSLGPSGTYNEQFF
few	TRBD2	TRBJ2-7	TRBV7-2	TGTGCCAGCAGCTCCCCGGGAGCGGGGGGATCCTACGAGCAGTACTTC	CASSSPGAGGSYEQYF
.	.	TRBJ2-7	TRBV30	TGTGCCTGGAGTGTGCCCCCTCATGTCGAGCAGTACTTC	CAWSVPPHVEQYF
.	.	TRBJ2-1	TRBV6-1	TGTGCCAGCAGTGCGGCCATCCGGTCCTACAATGAGCAGTTCTTC	CASSAAIRSYNEQFF
few	TRBD1	TRBJ2-7	TRBV4-3	TGCGCCAGCAGCCAATCCACGTCCTGGCGGGACAGGGTCCACGAGCAGTACTTC	CASSQSTSWRDRVHEQYF
few	.	TRBJ2-3	TRBV5-5	TGTGCCAGCAGCTCTACCGGCCCTCCGGATACGCAGTATTTT	CASSSTGPPDTQYF
few	.	TRBJ1-6	TRBV6-5	TGTGCCAGCAGTTACTCGTCGAGGCCATTTAACTCACCCCTCCACTTT	CASSYSSRPFNSPLHF
few	.	TRBJ1-3	TRBV10-3	TGTGCCATCAGTGATGAGGGGTTCGGGAGCTCTGGAAACACCATATATTTT	CAISDEGFGSSGNTIYF
few	.	TRBJ2-1	TRBV6-2/TRBV6-3	TGTGCCAGCAGTTACTGGGGGATCAACAATGAGCAGTTCTTC	CASSYWGINNEQFF
few	.	TRBJ1-6	TRBV6-5	TGTGCCAGCAGTTCCGCCGCGGGGGCAAGTTCACCCCTCCACTTT	CASSSAAGASSPLHF
many	TRBD2	TRBJ2-3	TRBV6-5	TGTGCCAGCAGTTGGGGGGGTAGCACAGATACGCAGTATTTT	CASSWGGSTDTQYF
.	.	TRBJ2-7	TRBV6-1	TGTGCCAGCAGCACGACGGGCTTTCGTGGGGAGCAGTACTTC	CASSTTGFRGEQYF